Listed here are 14 T cell receptor beta chains from one sample, sequenced in a study of shared clonotypes between healthy human individuals. Produced via immunoSEQ multiplex PCR; TCRdb's table is partial and in-frame only. The sample yields 1,400,000 or so clones, approximately 98.5% seen once. The sample was naive CD4+ T cells sorted from blood. Subset denoted: CD45RA+ positively selected. These receptors were taken from a man younger than 45 in good health.

V usage is TRBV27 and J usage is TRBJ2-7; possibly TRBD1 for D (6 bases). Germline loops: CDR1 MNHEY, CDR2 SMNVEV (reference sequence). This CDR3 is 13 amino acids long. V lost 5 bases, J lost 3 bases, and 11 bases lay in between. CDR3 sequence (DNA): TGTGCCAGCAGTGGACAGTTTAACTACGAGCAGTACTTC. Amino acids: CASSGQFNYEQYF.

This chain connects TRBV15 to TRBJ2-7; no clear D gene. CDR1 is LNHNV and CDR2 is YYDKDF in the germline V gene (reference sequence). Trimming left V 2 bases short and J 0 bases short, with 5 bases between. CDR3 size: 13 residues. The CDR3 loop is CATSRPFSYEQYF. As DNA, the CDR3 is TGTGCCACCAGCAGACCGTTCTCCTACGAGCAGTACTTC.

V is TRBV19 and J is TRBJ2-7; 11 bases match TRBD2. This CDR3 is 14 amino acids long. V trimming: 7 bases; J trimming: 6 bases; junction bases outside the gene matches: 8. The germline gives CDR1 LNHDA, CDR2 SQIVND (reference sequence). CDR3 DNA sequence: TGTGCCAGTACTCTTAGCGGGAGGGCAGGCGAGCAGTACTTC. The encoded protein is CASTLSGRAGEQYF.

This clone was counted a single time. The V and J genes are TRBV12-5 and TRBJ2-7; TRBD1 might be the D (5 bases). Germline assignment: CDR1 LGHNT and CDR2 FRNRAP. Trimming pared 3 bases from V and 5 bases from J, leaving 11 bases between. The CDR3 spans 13 residues. The CDR3 DNA reads TGTGCTAGTGGTTTAGGTTGGGGCGACGAGCAGTACTTC. It is translated as CASGLGWGDEQYF.

As regards this clone: Other DNA variants within this sample encode the same CDR3. The J gene is TRBJ2-2, the V gene TRBV5-1, with a possible D match to TRBD2 (5 bases). Germline V gene data show CDR1 as SGHRS and CDR2 as YFSETQ. The CDR3 sequence is 16 residues long. Trimming left V 0 bases short and J 1 base short, with 10 bases between. The CDR3 region is CASSLALAGNTGELFF. The CDR3 nucleotides are TGCGCCAGCAGCTTGGCCCTAGCTGGGAACACCGGGGAGCTGTTTTTT.

This sequence joins TRBV5-4 and TRBJ2-1; no clear D. Trimming removed 4 bases from V and 5 bases from J, with 7 bases in between. The germline CDR1 and CDR2 sequences are SGHNT and YYREEE (reference sequence). The CDR3 is made up of 12 amino acids. The CDR3 nucleotides are TGTGCCAGCAGCCGTTCAGACAATGAGCAGTTCTTC. This sequence encodes CASSRSDNEQFF.

The rearrangement uses TRBV29-1 and TRBJ2-1, with 7 nucleotides matching TRBD2. Germline V lookup: CDR1 SQVTM, CDR2 ANQGSEA. The V segment lost 6 bases and the J segment 1 base; nucleotides outside the gene matches: 12. This CDR3 contains 16 residues. The CDR3 nucleotides are TGCAGCGTCCAATCCGGGACTACCTTGTCCTACAATGAGCAGTTCTTC. This gives the protein CSVQSGTTLSYNEQFF.

This chain connects TRBV10-1 to TRBJ2-1, with TRBD2 identical over 11 bases. Germline V gene sequence: CDR1 WNHNN, CDR2 SYGVQD (reference sequence). Losses at the gene ends were 8 bases for V and 6 bases for J; bases not matched to a gene: 21. This CDR3 is 19 amino acids long. The CDR3 sequence is CASSQALGLAGGRSNEQFF. For the CDR3, the DNA is TGCGCCAGCTCCCAAGCCCTGGGGCTAGCGGGAGGACGGAGCAATGAGCAGTTCTTC.

The chain has TRBV19 and TRBJ2-7; TRBD2 matches at 9 bases. The CDR3 consists of 16 residues. Germline V CDR1 and CDR2: LNHDA, SQIVND (reference sequence). The junction had 10 bases not matched to a gene; V was cut back by 4 bases and J by 3 bases. This CDR3 is CASSNPWREGGYEQYF. CDR3 DNA sequence: TGTGCCAGTAGTAACCCTTGGCGGGAGGGCGGCTACGAGCAGTACTTC.

V is TRBV6-5 and J is TRBJ2-6; no clear D gene. V gave up 1 base and J gave up 0 bases, with 4 bases separating them. The CDR3 extends over 15 amino acids. CDR1 is MNHEY and CDR2 is SVGAGI in the germline V gene. The CDR3, as DNA: TGTGCCAGCAGTTACTGGAGCTCTGGGGCCAACGTCCTGACTTTC. As protein: CASSYWSSGANVLTF.

As DNA, the CDR3 is TGTGCCAGCAGGACAAGGACGGCTGTTTACGAGCAGTACTTC. Translation: CASRTRTAVYEQYF. This rearrangement joins TRBV6-1 to TRBJ2-7, with D hard to call. V was trimmed by 6 bases and J by 4 bases, leaving 16 bases between them. Germline V gene data show CDR1 as MNHNS and CDR2 as SASEGT. The length of the CDR3 is 14 residues.

The V and J genes are TRBV7-2 and TRBJ1-1, with TRBD1 identical over 7 bases. Germline loops: CDR1 SGHTA, CDR2 FQGNSA. The CDR3 is 13 amino acids. The V and J ends lost 1 base and 8 bases, in that order; junction bases with no gene match: 4. CDR3 sequence reads: CASSLGGQREAFF. The CDR3, as DNA: TGTGCCAGCAGCTTAGGGGGACAGAGGGAAGCTTTCTTT.

The V gene is TRBV4-2, the J gene TRBJ2-7; 14 bases agree with TRBD2. V gave up 4 bases and J gave up 5 bases; unmatched junction bases: 13. The germline V gene encodes CDR1 LGHNA and CDR2 YNFKEQ. The CDR3 is 18 amino acids. The CDR3 bases are TGTGCCAGCAGCCTCCGGGGGACTAGCGGGAGCCCGGGCCACGAGCAGTACTTC. This gives the protein CASSLRGTSGSPGHEQYF.

The chain employs TRBV7-6 and TRBJ2-7, with D perhaps assigned TRBD1 or TRBD2 (5 bases each). The germline V gene has CDR1 SGHVS and CDR2 FNYEAQ. V lost 0 bases and J 2 bases, leaving 11 bases between the germline ends. CDR3 size: 15 residues. The CDR3 DNA follows: TGTGCCAGCAGCTTAGCTTCTGGGACCCCCTACGAGCAGTACTTC. Its protein product is CASSLASGTPYEQYF.